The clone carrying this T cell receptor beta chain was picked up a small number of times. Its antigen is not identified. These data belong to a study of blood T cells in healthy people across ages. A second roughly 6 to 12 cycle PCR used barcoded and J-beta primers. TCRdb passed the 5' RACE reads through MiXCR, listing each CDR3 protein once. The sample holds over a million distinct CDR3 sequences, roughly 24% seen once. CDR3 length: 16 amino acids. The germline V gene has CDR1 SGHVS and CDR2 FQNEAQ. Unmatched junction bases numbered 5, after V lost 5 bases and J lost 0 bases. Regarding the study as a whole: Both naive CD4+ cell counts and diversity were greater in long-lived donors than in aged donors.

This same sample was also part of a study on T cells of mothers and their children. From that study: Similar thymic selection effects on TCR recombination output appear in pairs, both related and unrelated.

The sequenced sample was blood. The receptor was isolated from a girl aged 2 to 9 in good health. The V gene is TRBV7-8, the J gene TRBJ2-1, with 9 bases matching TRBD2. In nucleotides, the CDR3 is TGTGCCAGCAGCCCCGCAGCGGGGGGCTCCTACAATGAGCAGTTCTTC. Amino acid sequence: CASSPAAGGSYNEQFF.